The table lists the clone carrying this TCR beta chain with a few counts. The target antigen is unknown. This specimen comes from a study of T cell responses to AZD1222 COVID-19 vaccine. Findings of the study overall: Just a handful of AZD1222 recipients were seropositive at baseline.

Clones were read by immunoSEQ multiplex PCR, and TCRdb kept only the in-frame ones, dropping some. The sample gives around 140,000 clones, approximately 91% of which show up once; 1% to 1.4% is in the top ten. Germline V lookup: CDR1 SGHRS, CDR2 YFSETQ. The V segment lost 1 base and the J segment 0 bases; nucleotides outside the gene matches: 8. This CDR3 contains 18 residues. This sequence joins TRBV5-1 and TRBJ2-7; TRBD2 matches 12 bases. The receptor comes from an adult who received the AZD1222 COVID-19 vaccine. Sequences were derived from peripheral blood, sampled 28 days after the second AZD1222 dose. The CDR3 sequence is CASSLSPGTSGYSYEQYF. The CDR3, as DNA: TGCGCCAGCAGCTTGTCGCCGGGGACTAGCGGGTACTCCTACGAGCAGTACTTC.